This T cell receptor beta chain was sequenced in a study of T cells in Graves' hyperthyroidism and ophthalmopathy. Study background: Blood from the periphery was taken at initial diagnosis, before any treatment. Points from the study as a whole: The blood repertoire included most of the expanded thyroid clonotypes above 0.001.

This clonotype has ten or more counts. Its specificity is not known. Germline assignment: CDR1 KGHSH and CDR2 LQKENI. This CDR3 comprises 15 residues. The V gene end was trimmed by 3 bases and the J gene end by 1 base; junction bases not matched to a gene: 6. RNA transcripts were the template for amplifying TCR beta CDR3 regions. A first-round RT-PCR of the TCR CDR3 used the HTBI primer set. Each CDR3 protein is one row after TCRdb ran MiXCR on the multiplex PCR reads. This table holds 310,000 or so distinct CDR3 sequences, approximately 15% found once. The source of this sequence is a woman aged 55-70 years with Graves' ophthalmopathy. The sample taken for sequencing was blood. The V call is TRBV18, the J call TRBJ2-7; 7 nucleotides agree with TRBD2. CDR3 in DNA: TGTGCCAGCTCACCTCTCGAGGGAGGGTCCTACGAGCAGTACTTC. This encodes CASSPLEGGSYEQYF.